This T cell receptor beta chain was captured in a study of T cell responses to AZD1222 COVID-19 vaccine. Some clones are missing from TCRdb's copy, which holds only in-frame ones; the method was immunoSEQ multiplex PCR. The sample includes approximately 170,000 clones, roughly 89% seen only once; the top ten take 0.95% to 1.1%. V was trimmed by 5 bases and J by 8 bases, leaving 12 bases between them. Germline V gene data show CDR1 as SGHVS and CDR2 as FQNEAQ. CDR3 size: 12 residues. The sequencing used peripheral blood, collected 28 days after the second AZD1222 dose. This clonotype was obtained from an adult who received the AZD1222 COVID-19 vaccine. This rearrangement joins TRBV7-8 to TRBJ1-2; TRBD1 is a possible D gene (6 bases). CDR3 sequence (DNA): TGTGCCAGCAGCCTTGGACAGAGGGGCTACACCTTC. This gives the protein CASSLGQRGYTF.